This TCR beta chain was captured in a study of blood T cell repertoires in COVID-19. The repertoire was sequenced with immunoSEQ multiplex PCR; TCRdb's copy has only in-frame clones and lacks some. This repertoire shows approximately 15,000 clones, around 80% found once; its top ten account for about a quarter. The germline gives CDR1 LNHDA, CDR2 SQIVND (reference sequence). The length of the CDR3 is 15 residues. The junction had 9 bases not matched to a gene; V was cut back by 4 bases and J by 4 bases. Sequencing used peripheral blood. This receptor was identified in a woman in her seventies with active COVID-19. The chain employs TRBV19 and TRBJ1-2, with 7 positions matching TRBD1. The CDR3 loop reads CASSNTGTATYGYTF. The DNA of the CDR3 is TGTGCCAGTAGTAACACCGGGACAGCGACCTATGGCTACACCTTC.